Listed here are 21 T cell receptor beta chains from one sample, sequenced in a study of regulatory T cells in long-lasting Graves disease. Arm-PCR with iRepertoire HTBI primers amplified the CDR3 regions for these TCR beta libraries. TCRdb reprocessed the multiplex PCR reads with MiXCR, giving one entry per CDR3 protein. This table holds about 470,000 distinct CDR3 sequences, less than 25% found once. The time point here: persistent/refractory GD, antithyroid drugs over 5 years with positive TRAb. Extracted RNA from PBMCs served as the source of the TCR library. The material was peripheral blood mononuclear cells (PBMCs), obtained when the disease was refractory, from a patient treated with antithyroid drugs. The receptors shown here come from a female donor with Graves disease.

This clonotype was seen only a few times. The chain uses TRBV5-1 and TRBJ2-2; the D is unclear. V was shortened by 0 bases and J by 3 bases, with 6 bases between the two germline ends. The CDR3 runs 14 residues. Germline CDR1 SGHRS, CDR2 YFSETQ. The CDR3 nucleotides are TGCGCCAGCAGCTTGGGCACGGACACCGGGGAGCTGTTTTTT. Protein product: CASSLGTDTGELFF. Combining the CDR3 with reference TRBV5-1 and TRBJ2-2 gives the whole variable domain KAGVTQTPRYLIKTRGQQVTLSCSPISGHRSVSWYQQTPGQGLQFLFEYFSETQRNKGNFPGRFSGRQFSNSRSEMNVSTLELGDSALYLCASSLGTDTGELFFGEGSRLTVL.

In the case of this clonotype: A much larger clone differs by one base, so this may be a read error. The chain combines TRBV2 with TRBJ2-7, with D uncertain. Trimming pared 3 bases from V and 4 bases from J, leaving 13 bases between. Germline V gene lookup returns CDR1 SNHLY and CDR2 FYNNEI. The CDR3 runs to 14 residues. CDR3 nucleotides: TGTGCCAGCAGTGAGCAGGACCCTACGTACGAGCAGTACTTC. Residues: CASSEQDPTYEQYF.

The CDR3 spells CSASSLAGNEQFF. CDR3 DNA: TGCAGTGCTAGTAGTCTAGCCGGGAATGAGCAGTTCTTC. The chain couples TRBV20-1 to TRBJ2-1, with D possibly TRBD2 on 5 matching bases. Germline CDR1 is DFQATT and CDR2 is SNEGSKA (reference sequence). The CDR3 is 13 amino acids. V was shortened by 3 bases and J by 7 bases, with 13 bases between the two germline ends.

The table lists this clonotype with many counts. CDR3 nucleotide sequence: TGTGCCAGCAGTTTGTGGCGACAGGGCGATGAAAAACTGTTTTTT. Protein product: CASSLWRQGDEKLFF. This chain connects TRBV28 to TRBJ1-4; TRBD1 matches at 7 bases. After removal of 3 bases from V and 6 bases from J, the junction contained 7 bases not matched to a gene. The CDR3 totals 15 residues. CDR1 is MDHEN and CDR2 is SYDVKM in the germline V gene.

In its sample, this clonotype was seen many times. The rearrangement joins TRBV7-9 to TRBJ2-5; D is possibly TRBD1 (6 bases). V dropped 5 bases and J dropped 2 bases, with 15 bases sitting between them. The CDR3 is 15 amino acids. Germline V gene data show CDR1 as SEHNR and CDR2 as FQNEAQ (reference sequence). The CDR3 DNA is TGTGCCAGCAGCATAACCAGGGGATCTCAAGAGACCCAGTACTTC. This sequence encodes CASSITRGSQETQYF.

This clonotype was observed at least ten times. The chain recombines TRBV24-1 with TRBJ2-7; 11 bases align to TRBD1. The germline CDR1 and CDR2 sequences are KGHDR and SFDVKD. With V trimmed by 4 bases and J by 2 bases, 6 bases remained unmatched. The CDR3 contains 16 residues. CDR3 DNA: TGTGCCACCAGTGACCCCGGACAGGGGGCAACCTACGAGCAGTACTTC. This sequence encodes CATSDPGQGATYEQYF.

This clonotype was found once. The CDR3 region has the DNA TGTGCCAGCAGTCTCTCGTGGGGGGGGCCGGGAATGAACACTGAAGCTTTCTTT. Protein: CASSLSWGGPGMNTEAFF. J is TRBJ1-1 and V is TRBV12-3 or TRBV12-4, with a weak D call TRBD1 (6 bases). Deletions cut 5 bases from V and 0 bases from J, with 22 bases between. This CDR3 is built from 18 residues.

This clonotype was counted at least ten times. V gene TRBV5-5 combines with J gene TRBJ1-1; TRBD1 aligns across 12 bases. Per germline, CDR1 SGHKS and CDR2 YYEKEE (reference sequence). There are 16 residues in the CDR3. With V trimmed by 1 base and J by 3 bases, 4 bases remained unmatched. The CDR3 spells CASSLWGQGAHTEAFF. DNA for the CDR3: TGTGCCAGCAGCTTGTGGGGACAGGGGGCGCACACTGAAGCTTTCTTT.

In its sample, this clonotype was seen many times. V gene TRBV25-1 combines with J gene TRBJ2-7; 11 bases agree with TRBD1. There are 16 residues in the CDR3. Losses at the gene ends were 4 bases for V and 3 bases for J; bases not matched to a gene: 8. Germline CDR1 reads MGHDK; CDR2 reads SYGVNS. The chain's CDR3 is CASSATSGTGGYEQYF. DNA for the CDR3: TGTGCCAGCAGTGCCACCTCCGGGACAGGGGGCTACGAGCAGTACTTC.

Only a few counts were recorded for this clonotype. The V gene is TRBV27, the J gene TRBJ2-2; D not certain. CDR1 and CDR2 (germline): MNHEY, SMNVEV (reference sequence). Trimming removed 3 bases from V and 8 bases from J, with 10 bases in between. The CDR3 has 13 residues. CDR3: CASSFAFSGELFF. The CDR3, as DNA: TGTGCCAGCAGTTTTGCATTCTCTGGGGAGCTGTTTTTT.

This clonotype has at least ten counts. The chain recombines TRBV6-2 or TRBV6-3 with TRBJ1-5; 8 bases fit TRBD1. V was pared by 5 bases and J by 6 bases, with 9 bases of the junction left unmatched. Germline V gene sequence: CDR1 MNHEY, CDR2 SVGEGT. The CDR3 is made up of 15 amino acids. CDR3 amino acids: CASSEDRGSSQPQHF. In nucleotides, the CDR3 is TGTGCCAGCAGTGAAGACAGGGGCTCGAGTCAGCCCCAGCATTTT.

This clonotype was counted at least ten times. This chain connects TRBV28 to TRBJ1-1; 8 bases are a match to TRBD1. CDR1 MDHEN and CDR2 SYDVKM come from the germline V gene. V shed 3 bases and J 5 bases; nucleotides not matched to a gene: 11. This CDR3 contains 16 residues. DNA of the CDR3: TGTGCCAGCAGTTTTTGGTCGGCGAACAGGGGGACTGAAGCTTTCTTT. This sequence encodes CASSFWSANRGTEAFF.

Concerning this clonotype itself: A much larger clone lies a single base off, so this may be a read error. This CDR3 fails to terminate in the conserved phenylalanine or tryptophan, so it likely reflects a read error. This chain links TRBV27 with TRBJ2-7, with a tentative D call TRBD2 (5 bases). The germline V gene has CDR1 MNHEY and CDR2 SMNVEV (reference sequence). The CDR3 covers 15 residues. The V gene lost 3 bases and the J gene lost 2 bases, with 14 bases spanning the gap. The CDR3 is CASSFRGLSPYEQYL. The CDR3 DNA sequence: TGTGCCAGCAGTTTTCGAGGGTTATCTCCCTACGAGCAGTACCTC.

This clonotype was recorded a few times. The CDR3 spells CSVSQAQETQYF. The CDR3 region has the DNA TGCAGCGTCTCCCAGGCCCAAGAGACCCAGTACTTC. The V call is TRBV29-1, the J call TRBJ2-5; D gene uncertain. Germline CDR1 is SQVTM and CDR2 is ANQGSEA. Trimming pared 6 bases from V and 1 base from J, leaving 9 bases between. This CDR3 region has 12 residues.

This clonotype was counted at least ten times. The V gene is TRBV2, the J gene TRBJ2-4, with 8 bases identical to TRBD1. The V gene end was trimmed by 7 bases and the J gene end by 1 base; junction bases not matched to a gene: 9. Germline values: CDR1 SNHLY, CDR2 FYNNEI. This CDR3 region has 16 residues. CDR3 sequence reads: CASINQGAGAKNIQYF. The DNA of the CDR3 is TGTGCCAGCATCAATCAGGGGGCAGGGGCCAAAAACATTCAGTACTTC.

The table lists this clonotype with a few counts. The chain combines TRBV4-2 with TRBJ1-1, with D hard to call. Trimming pared 1 base from V and 5 bases from J, leaving 11 bases between. The CDR3 is 14 residues long. Germline V lookup: CDR1 LGHNA, CDR2 YNFKEQ. The CDR3 sequence: CASSQGAWGTEAFF. Written as DNA, the CDR3 is TGTGCCAGCAGCCAAGGAGCATGGGGTACTGAAGCTTTCTTT.

In its sample, this clonotype was seen a few times. The rearrangement links TRBV29-1 to TRBJ2-2; 7 bases are shared with TRBD1. Germline CDR1 reads SQVTM; CDR2 reads ANQGSEA. The CDR3 extends over 16 amino acids. Trimming at V came to 1 base and at J to 6 bases, leaving 11 bases not matched to a gene. The CDR3 nucleotides read TGCAGCGTTGAAGGAACAGGGGTTACGGCGGCCGGGGAGCTGTTTTTT. Protein: CSVEGTGVTAAGELFF.

The rearrangement joins TRBV11-2 to TRBJ1-5; the D is unclear. Trimming shortened V by 0 bases and J by 7 bases, and 7 bases separated the two germline ends. The length of the CDR3 is 13 residues. The V gene's germline CDR1 is SGHAT and CDR2 FQNNGV. CDR3 residues: CASSLDWAQPQHF. DNA for the CDR3: TGTGCCAGCAGCTTAGATTGGGCGCAGCCCCAGCATTTT. Full variable domain (rest looked up from reference TRBV11-2 and TRBJ1-5): EAGVAQSPRYKIIEKRQSVAFWCNPISGHATLYWYQQILGQGPKLLIQFQNNGVVDDSQLPKDRFSAERLKGVDSTLKIQPAKLEDSAVYLCASSLDWAQPQHFGDGTRLSIL.

The genes are TRBV6-1 and TRBJ1-5, with 7 nucleotides matching TRBD1. The junction had 11 bases not matched to a gene; V was cut back by 7 bases and J by 5 bases. The germline V gene has CDR1 MNHNS and CDR2 SASEGT. The CDR3 extends over 15 amino acids. The CDR3 sequence: CASKAVGQTYQPQHF. The DNA for the CDR3 is TGTGCCAGCAAAGCCGTGGGACAGACCTATCAGCCCCAGCATTTT.

This clonotype has a single count. A much larger clone lies a single base off, so this may be a read error. The rearrangement uses TRBV7-2 and TRBJ2-6; 7 nucleotides match TRBD1. Germline V gene sequence: CDR1 SGHTA, CDR2 FQGNSA. The CDR3 runs 20 residues. As DNA, the CDR3 is TGTGCCAGCAGCTCCCGCCCCACAGGGGCCCCTCTCTCTGAGGCCAACGTCCTGACTTTC. It translates to CASSSRPTGAPLSEANVLTF.

The chain joins TRBV7-2 to TRBJ1-5, with D perhaps TRBD1 (5 bases). CDR3 length: 16 residues. Per germline, CDR1 SGHTA and CDR2 FQGNSA. V lost 5 bases, J lost 7 bases, and 21 bases lay in between. CDR3 sequence reads: CASSPQFSRGRQPQHF. Here the CDR3 DNA reads TGTGCCAGCAGCCCCCAATTCTCTCGGGGCCGACAGCCCCAGCATTTT. Using reference TRBV7-2 and TRBJ1-5 for the parts outside the CDR3, the full variable domain is GAGVSQSPSNKVTEKGKDVELRCDPISGHTALYWYRQSLGQGLEFLIYFQGNSAPDKSGLPSDRFSAERTGGSVSTLTIQRTQQEDSAVYLCASSPQFSRGRQPQHFGDGTRLSIL.